This entry features one T cell receptor (beta chain) sequence. The V gene's germline CDR1 is GTSNPN and CDR2 SVGIG (reference sequence). The CDR3 loop spans 14 amino acids. V was shortened by 3 bases and J by 1 base, with 12 bases between the two germline ends. Among Cohort 3 donors, those recovered had two negative PCRs, clearance, or symptom resolution. These data belong to a study of blood T cell repertoires in COVID-19. The wider study: The United States, Italy and Spain supplied acute and convalescent COVID-19 samples. PBMCs, B-cell-depleted T cells, or T cells were the source of the cDNA or gDNA that made up the material.

Original handling: Amplification of reference gene primers was used by the study to estimate nucleated cell counts. Repertoires were generated with immunoSEQ multiplex PCR, while TCRdb's copy carries only in-frame clones and drops some. Clone size and the V and J calls come from that table; the DNA yielded D and trimming. Here the sample spans about 170,000 clones, approximately 87% being singletons. This sequence was found in a woman in her forties or fifties who had recovered from COVID-19. Sequencing was carried out using PBMCs or T cells enriched from blood (not recorded which). V usage is TRBV30 and J usage is TRBJ1-1; TRBD1 might be the D (6 bases). Written as DNA, the CDR3 is TGTGCCTGGAGGAGCGGGGGGCGGAACACTGAAGCTTTCTTT. Translating gives CAWRSGGRNTEAFF.